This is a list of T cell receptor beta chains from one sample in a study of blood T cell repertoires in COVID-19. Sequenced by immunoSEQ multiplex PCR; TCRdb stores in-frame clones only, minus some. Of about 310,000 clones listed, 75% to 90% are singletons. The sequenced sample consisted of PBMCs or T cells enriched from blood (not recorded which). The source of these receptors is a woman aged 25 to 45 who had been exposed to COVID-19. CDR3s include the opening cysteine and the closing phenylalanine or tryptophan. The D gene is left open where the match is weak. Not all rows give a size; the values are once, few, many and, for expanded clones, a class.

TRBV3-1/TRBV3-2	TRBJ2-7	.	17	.	CASSQGPGAGPSYEQYF	TGTGCCAGCAGCCAAGGACCAGGGGCAGGGCCCTCCTACGAGCAGTACTTC
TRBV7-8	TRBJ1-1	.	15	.	CASSLFSGKNTEAFF	TGTGCCAGCAGCTTATTCTCCGGGAAGAACACTGAAGCTTTCTTT
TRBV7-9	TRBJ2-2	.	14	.	CASSLQGRAGELFF	TGTGCCAGCAGCTTACAGGGGAGGGCCGGGGAGCTGTTTTTT
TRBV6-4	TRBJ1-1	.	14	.	CASTVILMNTEAFF	TGTGCCAGTACGGTTATTCTAATGAACACTGAAGCTTTCTTT
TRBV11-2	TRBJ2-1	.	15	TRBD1	CASSLAGGTSNEQFF	TGTGCCAGCAGCTTAGCAGGGGGTACAAGTAATGAGCAGTTCTTC
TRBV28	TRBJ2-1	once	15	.	CASSSGTWVYNEQFF	TGTGCCAGCAGTAGCGGGACATGGGTTTACAATGAGCAGTTCTTC
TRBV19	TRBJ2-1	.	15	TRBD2	CASSPTSGGADEQFF	TGTGCCAGTAGTCCCACTAGCGGGGGGGCCGATGAGCAGTTCTTC
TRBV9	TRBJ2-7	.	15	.	CASSPRLSGDYEQYF	TGTGCCAGCAGCCCCCGCCTTTCAGGGGACTACGAGCAGTACTTC
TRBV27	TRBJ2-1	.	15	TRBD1	CASGAGTGYYNEQFF	TGTGCCAGCGGGGCCGGGACAGGGTACTACAATGAGCAGTTCTTC
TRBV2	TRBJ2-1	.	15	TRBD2	CASSATSGDYNEQFF	TGTGCCAGCAGTGCAACTAGCGGGGACTACAATGAGCAGTTCTTC
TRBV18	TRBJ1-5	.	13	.	CASSPSLEQPQHF	TGTGCCAGCTCACCATCATTGGAGCAGCCCCAGCATTTT
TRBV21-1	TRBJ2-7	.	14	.	CASSKGDSSYEQYF	TGTGCCAGCAGCAAGGGTGACAGCTCCTACGAGCAGTACTTC
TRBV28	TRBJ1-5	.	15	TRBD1	CASSTTGGGNQPQHF	TGTGCCAGCAGTACAACAGGGGGTGGTAATCAGCCCCAGCATTTT
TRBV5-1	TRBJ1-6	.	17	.	CASSLGQASSYNSPLHF	TGCGCCAGCAGCTTGGGACAGGCGAGCTCCTATAATTCACCCCTCCACTTT
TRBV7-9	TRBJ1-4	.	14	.	CASSSTVDGEKLFF	TGTGCCAGCAGCTCGACAGTTGACGGAGAAAAACTGTTTTTT